This TCR beta chain was recovered during a study of cytomegalovirus exposure and HLA in healthy donors. Whole-study results and caveats: Specificity of three CMV-associated chains for CMV antigens was verified in vitro.

The CDR3 length is 13 residues. CDR1 is SGHNT and CDR2 is YYREEE in the germline V gene (reference sequence). The V end was cut by 1 base, the J end by 2 bases, with 7 bases between. A remark on this clone: Its antigen is unidentified.

The PCR used 60 Vbeta and 13 Jbeta primers. Produced via immunoSEQ multiplex PCR; TCRdb's table is partial and in-frame only. Of about 170,000 clones in the sample, roughly 70% were seen once. This chain uses TRBV5-4 with TRBJ2-7; D is undetermined. The sequenced sample consisted of PBMCs. The receptor comes from a girl aged 5 to 17 in good health and CMV-seronegative. CDR3 bases: TGTGCCAGCAGCTTGACAGATACCTACGAGCAGTACTTC. Its protein is CASSLTDTYEQYF.